The 12 T cell receptor beta chains below all came from one sample that was sequenced in a study of shared clonotypes between healthy human individuals. Libraries were prepared by immunoSEQ multiplex PCR; TCRdb keeps only in-frame clonotypes and omits some of them. The repertoire consists of 1.4 million or so clones, with just under 99% occurring once and the leading ten covering around 0.33%. The sequenced sample was naive CD4+ T cells sorted from blood. Subset meaning: CD45RA+ positively selected. These receptor sequences come from a man younger than 45 in good health.

V gene TRBV28 combines with J gene TRBJ1-5, with 7 bases lining up with TRBD1. The germline V gene encodes CDR1 MDHEN and CDR2 SYDVKM. V gave up 5 bases and J gave up 4 bases; unmatched junction bases: 11. The CDR3 is 16 residues long. The CDR3 sequence is CASSATGDRANQPQHF. Written as DNA, the CDR3 is TGTGCCAGCAGTGCCACAGGGGATCGGGCTAATCAGCCCCAGCATTTT. Filled out from reference TRBV28 and TRBJ1-5, the complete variable domain reads DVKVTQSSRYLVKRTGEKVFLECVQDMDHENMFWYRQDPGLGLRLIYFSYDVKMKEKGDIPEGYSVSREKKERFSLILESASTNQTSMYLCASSATGDRANQPQHFGDGTRLSIL.

The chain joins TRBV5-1 to TRBJ1-4, with TRBD1 as a possible D gene (6 bases). The CDR3 has 15 amino acids. The germline CDR1 and CDR2 sequences are SGHRS and YFSETQ. V was cut by 2 bases and J by 5 bases, with 13 bases left in between. CDR3 protein: CASSLPTGKNEKLFF. The CDR3 DNA reads TGCGCCAGCAGCTTACCCACAGGGAAGAATGAAAAACTGTTTTTT.

The chain couples TRBV6-5 to TRBJ2-7; no clear D. Germline CDR1 MNHEY, CDR2 SVGAGI. The V and J ends lost 4 bases and 2 bases respectively, with 12 bases between them. This CDR3 region has 14 residues. The CDR3 nucleotides are TGTGCCAGCAGTTCCCGGGCGGCAGCCTACGAGCAGTACTTC. Protein product: CASSSRAAAYEQYF.

The genes are TRBV28 and TRBJ2-2; D possibly uses TRBD1 or TRBD2 (5 bases each). The CDR3 has 15 residues. Germline V lookup: CDR1 MDHEN, CDR2 SYDVKM. V shed 6 bases and J shed 1 base, with 12 bases lying between them. CDR3 sequence: CASSLGTQNTGELFF. In DNA, the CDR3 is TGTGCCAGCAGCCTCGGGACCCAGAACACCGGGGAGCTGTTTTTT.

This clone was seen a single time. The rearrangement joins TRBV23-1 to TRBJ2-6; 9 nucleotides line up with TRBD2. TRBV23-1 is sorted into the ORF group, with uncertain function. The CDR3 length is 17 residues. Germline trimming cut 8 bases from V and 2 bases from J; bases unmatched to any gene: 10. CDR3 nucleotide sequence: TGCGCCAGCGGGCCGGACAGCGGGAGGCCTGGGGCCAACGTCCTGACTTTC. Its translation: CASGPDSGRPGANVLTF.

V usage is TRBV9 and J usage is TRBJ2-3; the D is unclear. Trimming removed 4 bases from V and 5 bases from J, with 8 bases in between. From germline, CDR1 is SGDLS and CDR2 YYNGEE. The CDR3 has 12 residues. This CDR3 reads CASSTYQDTQYF. The DNA for the CDR3 is TGTGCCAGCAGCACTTACCAAGATACGCAGTATTTT.

The chain has TRBV6-5 and TRBJ1-4, with 10 positions matching TRBD1. CDR1 and CDR2 from the germline V gene are MNHEY and SVGAGI. The V segment lost 6 bases and the J segment 7 bases; nucleotides outside the gene matches: 8. This CDR3 contains 15 residues. The CDR3, as DNA: TGTGCCAGCAGAAGACTCGGGACAGGGGTTGAAAAACTGTTTTTT. Translated: CASRRLGTGVEKLFF.

DNA for the CDR3: TGTGCCAGCAGTAGCCAGAGGGAGGGTGAGCAGTTCTTC. Translating gives CASSSQREGEQFF. V usage is TRBV6-5 and J usage is TRBJ2-1; 7 nucleotides line up with TRBD2. CDR1 is MNHEY and CDR2 is SVGAGI in the germline V gene. The J segment lost 9 bases and the V segment lost 5 bases, leaving 7 bases of the junction unmatched. This CDR3 is built from 13 residues.

The chain employs TRBV5-4 and TRBJ2-7; D is undetermined. CDR1 and CDR2 (germline): SGHNT, YYREEE (reference sequence). V lost 0 bases and J lost 6, with 10 bases in between. The CDR3 extends over 13 amino acids. This chain's CDR3 is CASSLAKGFEQYF. CDR3 bases: TGTGCCAGCAGCTTGGCGAAAGGGTTCGAGCAGTACTTC.

The chain uses TRBV27 and TRBJ2-1, with 10 bases aligning to TRBD2. The J segment lost 9 bases and the V segment lost 7 bases, leaving 12 bases of the junction unmatched. The germline gives CDR1 MNHEY, CDR2 SMNVEV (reference sequence). The CDR3 extends over 15 amino acids. DNA for the CDR3: TGTGCCAGCACCACAAGCGGGAGGGACCCCGGTGAGCAGTTCTTC. Its protein is CASTTSGRDPGEQFF.

V gene TRBV5-6 combines with J gene TRBJ1-2; the match to TRBD1 covers 11 bases. J was trimmed by 7 bases and V by 3 bases; bases with no gene match: 2. CDR1 and CDR2 from the germline V gene are SGHDT and YYEEEE. The CDR3 has 13 residues. CDR3 sequence reads: CASSSGTGGGYTF. For the CDR3, the DNA is TGTGCCAGCAGCTCCGGGACAGGGGGTGGCTACACCTTC.

Only one count was recorded for this clone. The chain joins TRBV7-9 to TRBJ1-3; TRBD1 matches at 8 bases. Trimming removed 3 bases from V and 1 base from J; junction bases left unmatched: 5. Germline V gene lookup returns CDR1 SEHNR and CDR2 FQNEAQ (reference sequence). The CDR3 sequence is 16 residues long. The CDR3 reads CASSFRQGASGNTIYF. DNA of the CDR3: TGTGCCAGCAGCTTTCGGCAGGGGGCTTCTGGAAACACCATATATTTT.